This TCR beta chain originates from a study of neurological immune-mediated disorders (dated by TCRdb to the late 2010s). General notes on the study: Using UMI-based sequencing, the study compared peripheral blood TCR-beta repertoires from patients with HTLV-I-associated myelopathy (HAM/TSP), patients with multiple sclerosis, and healthy controls. The cohort was made up of approximately 71 subjects, consisting of around 14 HAM/TSP patients, some 34 multiple sclerosis patients and some 20 healthy controls. Longitudinal samples, technical triplicates and paired sorted CD4+ and CD8+ T-cell subsets, alongside PBMC samples, were included among the approximately 100 TCR-beta libraries.

In the germline V gene, CDR1 corresponds to SGHAT and CDR2 to FQNNGV. The junction carries 15 bases between V and J, which are trimmed by 5 bases and 5 bases respectively. The CDR3, from cysteine to phenylalanine, totals 14 residues. Only the CDR3 part of the read is kept: 42 bases, read in frame from the first base. This clonotype was seen at least ten times. The antigen it binds to is not known. Base qualities are missing; no much larger clone stands one base away. The study at large found these results: TCR clonal expansion was highest in HAM/TSP patients and lowest in MS patients, with MS patients falling below even healthy controls. No identical CDR3 amino acid sequences were found to be shared among expanded clones across subjects, suggesting that TCR-beta repertoires were private in all groups.

Unsorted PBMC libraries were generated from 2 million PBMCs stored in RNAlater at -80 °C until RNA extraction. Peripheral blood was subjected to Ficoll-Hypaque density gradient centrifugation to isolate PBMCs, which were then cryopreserved in liquid nitrogen. cDNA synthesis used template-switch 5'RACE with a primer carrying a 10-nucleotide random unique molecular identifier tagging each TCR transcript. Over 190 million TCR-beta sequences, covering 15-18 subjects, were produced in each sequencing run. The RNeasy kit was used to extract total RNA. TCR-beta VDJ regions were amplified with primers for the TCR constant region and the 5'RACE anchor, using the KAPA Real-time Library Amplification kit. A first PCR added sample indexes and Illumina adaptors, after which a second PCR increased the library yield. The roughly 650 bp TCR product was size-selected on a 2% E-gel SizeSelection system after Ampure bead purification. Before pooling, libraries had their quality checked on a Bioanalyzer, their concentration measured with Qubit, and their quantity determined with the Kapa Library Quantification kit. Paired-end 2 x 150 bp sequencing of the libraries was performed on an Illumina HiSeq 2500. To increase sequence diversity, roughly 24-32% phiX was spiked into each library pool. The published analysis was carried out like this. Quality-filtered reads were processed with the UMI-based MiGEC pipeline, and over 90% of raw TCR sequences were removed by the MiGEC pipeline during error correction. VDJ genes were aligned to IMGT germline references, and clonotypes were defined by unique CDR3 amino acid sequence plus V-J genes. VDJtools evaluated clonal expansion, Shannon diversity and CDR3 relatedness (CalcPairwiseDistances, ClusterSamples); CLCbio workbench built phylogenetic trees. Clones with at least 8 unique UMIs were defined as expanded, with this threshold being based on coefficient-of-variation modelling across technical triplicates. TCRdb passed the public sequencing reads through fastp at Q25 and MiXCR, retaining productive beta sequences. Each entry is one CDR3 protein sequence, shown with its most common DNA and genes. The V and J calls and clone size come from TCRdb's table, not from the authors' own analysis. The sample includes around 16,000 distinct CDR3 sequences, with under 15% observed a single time. Roughly an eighth of the sample comes from the top ten.

The receptor was derived from a man aged 60-69 years with HTLV-1-associated myelopathy (HAM/TSP). Sequences were obtained from PBMCs. The rearrangement combines TRBV11-2 with TRBJ2-5; D gene: possibly TRBD1, on 5 matching bases. The CDR3 reads CASSPTGNMETQYF. Here is the DNA: TGTGCCAGCAGCCCTACAGGCAACATGGAGACCCAGTACTTC.